Shown below are 3 T cell receptor beta chains from a single sample sequenced in a study of human T cells and chemical hapten exposure. Time point of the sample: patch test 1, 2 weeks after DPC sensitization. The treatment here: therapeutic diphenylcyclopropenone sensitization with weekly scalp DPC. TCRdb re-called the RACE reads with MiXCR, one entry per CDR3 protein. The profile covers 85,000 or so distinct CDR3 sequences, with approximately 12% appearing a single time and approximately 4% taken by the ten largest. The sample consisted of whole blood, taken in connection with sensitization to the hapten diphenylcyclopropenone (DPC). Receptors originate from a woman between 45 and 60 years old with alopecia areata. Some clones in this sample may be carry-over from other donors' samples.

This clonotype was counted at least ten times. The chain carries TRBV6-5 and TRBJ2-1; 8 nucleotides line up with TRBD2. The germline CDR1 and CDR2 sequences are MNHEY and SVGAGI. V lost 4 bases to trimming and J lost 7 bases; unmatched junction nucleotides: 12. The CDR3 spans 16 residues. This CDR3 is CASSSLLAGTENEQFF. As DNA, the CDR3 is TGTGCCAGCAGTTCCTTATTAGCGGGGACGGAAAATGAGCAGTTCTTC.

V and J are TRBV19 and TRBJ2-1; D unclear. This CDR3 comprises 12 residues. The ends were cut back, 5 bases at V and 2 bases at J, with 4 bases in the middle. Germline V gives CDR1 LNHDA, CDR2 SQIVND (reference sequence). The CDR3 nucleotides are TGTGCCAGTAGTCGGGCCTACAATGAGCAGTTCTTC. Its translation is CASSRAYNEQFF.

This clonotype was seen more than once but under ten times. V is TRBV6-2 or TRBV6-3 and J is TRBJ2-2; D is unresolved. CDR1 is MNHEY and CDR2 is SVGEGT in the germline V gene. Trimming left V 3 bases short and J 8 bases short, with 10 bases between. The CDR3 is made up of 13 amino acids. This CDR3 is CASSYGRSGELFF. CDR3 nucleotides: TGTGCCAGCAGTTATGGGCGGTCAGGGGAGCTGTTTTTT.